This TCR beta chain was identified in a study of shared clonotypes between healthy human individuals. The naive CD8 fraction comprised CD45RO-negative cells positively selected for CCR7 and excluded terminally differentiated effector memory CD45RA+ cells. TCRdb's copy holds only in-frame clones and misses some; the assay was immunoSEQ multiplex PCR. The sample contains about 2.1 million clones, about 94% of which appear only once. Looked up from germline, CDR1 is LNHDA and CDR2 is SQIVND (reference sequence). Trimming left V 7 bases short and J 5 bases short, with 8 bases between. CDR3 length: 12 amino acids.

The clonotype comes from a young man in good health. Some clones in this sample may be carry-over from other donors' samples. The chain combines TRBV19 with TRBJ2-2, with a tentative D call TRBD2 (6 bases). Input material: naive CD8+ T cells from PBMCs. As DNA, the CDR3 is TGTGCCAGTAAAGGGAGGACCGGGGAGCTGTTTTTT. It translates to CASKGRTGELFF.